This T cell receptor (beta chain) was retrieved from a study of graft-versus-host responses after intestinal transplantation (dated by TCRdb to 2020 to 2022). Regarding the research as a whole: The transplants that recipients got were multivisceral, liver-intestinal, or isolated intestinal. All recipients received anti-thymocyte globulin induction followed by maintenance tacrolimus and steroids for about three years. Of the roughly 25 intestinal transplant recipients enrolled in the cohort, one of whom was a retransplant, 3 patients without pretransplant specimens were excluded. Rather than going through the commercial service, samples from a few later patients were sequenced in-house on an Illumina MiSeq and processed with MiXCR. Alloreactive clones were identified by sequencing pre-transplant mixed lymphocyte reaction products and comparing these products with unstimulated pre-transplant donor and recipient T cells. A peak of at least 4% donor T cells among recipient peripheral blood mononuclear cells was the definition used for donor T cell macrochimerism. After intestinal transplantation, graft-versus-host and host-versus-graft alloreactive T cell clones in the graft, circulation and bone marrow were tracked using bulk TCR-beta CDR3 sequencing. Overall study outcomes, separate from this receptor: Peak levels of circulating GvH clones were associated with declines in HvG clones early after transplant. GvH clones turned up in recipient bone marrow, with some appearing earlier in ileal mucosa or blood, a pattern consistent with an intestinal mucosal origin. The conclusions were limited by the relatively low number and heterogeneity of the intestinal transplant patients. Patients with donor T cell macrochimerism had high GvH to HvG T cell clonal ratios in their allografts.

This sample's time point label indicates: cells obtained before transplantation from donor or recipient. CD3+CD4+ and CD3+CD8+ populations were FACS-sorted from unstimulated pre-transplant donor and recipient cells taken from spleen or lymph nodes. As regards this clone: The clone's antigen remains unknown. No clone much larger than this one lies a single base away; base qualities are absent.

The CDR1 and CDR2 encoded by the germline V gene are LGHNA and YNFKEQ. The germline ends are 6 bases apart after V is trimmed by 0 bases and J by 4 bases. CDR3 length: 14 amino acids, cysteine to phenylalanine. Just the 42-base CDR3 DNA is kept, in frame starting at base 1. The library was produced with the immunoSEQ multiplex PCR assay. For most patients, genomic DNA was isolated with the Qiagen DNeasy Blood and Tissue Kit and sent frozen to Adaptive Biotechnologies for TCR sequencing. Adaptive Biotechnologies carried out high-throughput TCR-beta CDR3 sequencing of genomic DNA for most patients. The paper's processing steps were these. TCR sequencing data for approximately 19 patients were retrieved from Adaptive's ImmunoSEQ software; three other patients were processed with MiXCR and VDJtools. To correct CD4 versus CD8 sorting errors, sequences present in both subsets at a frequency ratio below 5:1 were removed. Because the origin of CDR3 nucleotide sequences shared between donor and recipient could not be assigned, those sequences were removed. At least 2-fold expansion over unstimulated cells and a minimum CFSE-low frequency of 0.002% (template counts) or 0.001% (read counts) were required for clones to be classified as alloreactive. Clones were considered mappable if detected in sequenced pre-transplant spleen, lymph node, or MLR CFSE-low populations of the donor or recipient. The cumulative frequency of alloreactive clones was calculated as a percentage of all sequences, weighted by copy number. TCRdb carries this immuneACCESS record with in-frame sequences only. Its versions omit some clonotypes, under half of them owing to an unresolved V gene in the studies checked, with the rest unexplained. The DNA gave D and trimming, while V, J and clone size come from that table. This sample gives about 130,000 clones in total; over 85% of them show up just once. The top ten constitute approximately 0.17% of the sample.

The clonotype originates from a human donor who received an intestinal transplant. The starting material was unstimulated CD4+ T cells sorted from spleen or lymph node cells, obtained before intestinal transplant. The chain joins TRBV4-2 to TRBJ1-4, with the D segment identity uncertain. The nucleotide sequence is TGTGCCAGCAGCCAAGACAGAAATAATGAAAAACTGTTTTTT. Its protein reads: CASSQDRNNEKLFF.